This passage covers 28 T cell receptor beta chains from one sample sequenced in a study of identifying expanded T cells in peripheral blood. The repertoire was sequenced with immunoSEQ multiplex PCR; TCRdb's copy has only in-frame clones and lacks some. The sample contains 55,000 to 75,000 clones, approximately 87% of which appear only once. The source material was blood. These receptors were collected from a person aged 18 to 75 in good health.

The chain combines TRBV19 with TRBJ2-7, with D tentatively TRBD2 (5 bases). Per the germline V gene, CDR1 is LNHDA and CDR2 is SQIVND (reference sequence). V shed 1 base and J shed 0 bases, with 13 bases lying between them. The CDR3 spans 16 residues. For the CDR3, the DNA is TGTGCCAGTAGTATAGGACGCGGGCTGAGCTCCTACGAGCAGTACTTC. It specifies CASSIGRGLSSYEQYF.

The sample holds a few counts of this clone. The chain joins TRBV6-4 to TRBJ2-1; 10 bases align to TRBD2. Germline CDR1 reads MRHNA; CDR2 reads SNTAGT. This CDR3 is 16 amino acids long. V dropped 0 bases and J dropped 7; count of bases not matched to a gene: 6. The DNA for the CDR3 is TGTGCCAGCAGTGACTCAGCGGGAGGGGGTAAAAATGAGCAGTTCTTC. Its translation is CASSDSAGGGKNEQFF.

The chain couples TRBV6-1 to TRBJ1-6; no definite D call. Germline CDR1 MNHNS, CDR2 SASEGT. The CDR3 has 14 amino acids. Trimming removed 5 bases from V and 9 bases from J, with 14 bases in between. The CDR3 protein is CASSTSGEGSPLHF. CDR3 DNA: TGTGCCAGCAGTACCTCTGGGGAGGGTTCACCCCTCCACTTT.

The V call is TRBV5-1, the J call TRBJ2-7; D is tentatively TRBD1 or TRBD2 (5 bases each). This CDR3 has 14 residues. The germline gives CDR1 SGHRS, CDR2 YFSETQ. V lost 0 bases and J 2 bases, leaving 9 bases between the germline ends. In nucleotides, the CDR3 is TGCGCCAGCAGCTTGGTAGGGACCCCCTACGAGCAGTACTTC. Residues: CASSLVGTPYEQYF.

This chain connects TRBV5-4 to TRBJ2-7, with unresolved D. Germline-derived CDR1 and CDR2 are SGHNT and YYREEE (reference sequence). The CDR3 runs to 12 residues. V lost 4 bases and J lost 3, with 8 bases in between. CDR3 DNA: TGTGCCAGCAGCGGAGCAGACTACGAGCAGTACTTC. Translated: CASSGADYEQYF.

The chain uses TRBV7-6 and TRBJ2-7; D not certain. Trimming stripped 5 bases from V and 5 bases from J, with 13 bases between. Per germline, CDR1 SGHVS and CDR2 FNYEAQ. CDR3 length equals 13 residues. CDR3 residues: CASSRAAANEQYF. The CDR3, as DNA: TGTGCCAGCAGCCGAGCAGCAGCGAACGAGCAGTACTTC.

The CDR3 coding sequence is TGTGCCAGCAGTTTAGGGGGACAGGGCGGCGGCTACACCTTC. As protein: CASSLGGQGGGYTF. The chain links TRBV28 to TRBJ1-2; the match to TRBD1 covers 9 bases. The germline CDR1 and CDR2 sequences are MDHEN and SYDVKM. The J segment lost 8 bases and the V segment lost 2 bases, leaving 6 bases of the junction unmatched. The CDR3 totals 14 residues.

The chain combines TRBV19 with TRBJ2-1; possible D gene TRBD2, 6 bases. The CDR3 runs to 15 residues. V lost 3 bases and J 7 bases, leaving 16 bases between the germline ends. Germline V CDR1 and CDR2: LNHDA, SQIVND (reference sequence). As DNA, the CDR3 is TGTGCCAGTAGTATGCGGGACCTGATGGGGAATGAGCAGTTCTTC. Translated, it gives CASSMRDLMGNEQFF. Combining the CDR3 with reference TRBV19 and TRBJ2-1 gives the whole variable domain DGGITQSPKYLFRKEGQNVTLSCEQNLNHDAMYWYRQDPGQGLRLIYYSQIVNDFQKGDIAEGYSVSREKKESFPLTVTSAQKNPTAFYLCASSMRDLMGNEQFFGPGTRLTVL.

This clone was observed a handful of times. This rearrangement joins TRBV4-2 to TRBJ1-1; 7 bases line up with TRBD1. Germline CDR1 reads LGHNA; CDR2 reads YNFKEQ. Trimming cost V 0 bases and J 3 bases; bases outside gene matches: 7. The CDR3 runs to 16 residues. The CDR3 nucleotides read TGTGCCAGCAGCCAAGAGCCCAGGGGGGGGTACACTGAAGCTTTCTTT. The encoded protein is CASSQEPRGGYTEAFF.

This clone was counted many times. The chain uses TRBV28 and TRBJ1-5; 8 nucleotides align to TRBD1. Germline V CDR1 and CDR2: MDHEN, SYDVKM. The CDR3 spans 15 residues. The trim removed 3 bases at V and 4 bases at J, leaving 5 bases unmatched. CDR3 nucleotide sequence: TGTGCCAGCAGTTTGGCAGGGGGCCTTAATCAGCCCCAGCATTTT. It encodes CASSLAGGLNQPQHF.

The chain has TRBV25-1 and TRBJ2-7; 8 bases fit TRBD1. V lost 3 bases to trimming and J lost 2 bases; unmatched junction nucleotides: 6. The CDR3 contains 15 residues. Germline CDR1 is MGHDK and CDR2 is SYGVNS. This chain's CDR3 is CASSDDRGVPYEQYF. The CDR3 DNA follows: TGTGCCAGCAGTGATGACAGGGGCGTCCCCTACGAGCAGTACTTC.

The chain employs TRBV30 and TRBJ1-4; D possibly corresponds to TRBD1 (6 bases). CDR1 and CDR2 (germline): GTSNPN, SVGIG (reference sequence). Trimming took 2 bases from V and 4 from J, leaving 11 bases between them. This CDR3 has 14 residues. The CDR3 is CAWSTGTNNEKLFF. DNA for the CDR3: TGTGCCTGGAGTACAGGGACGAATAATGAAAAACTGTTTTTT.

This clone was recorded only once. The J gene is TRBJ2-2, the V gene TRBV7-3; 9 nucleotides line up with TRBD2. Trimming took 0 bases from V and 3 from J; bases not matched to a gene: 5. There are 17 residues in the CDR3. Germline V gene lookup returns CDR1 SGHTA and CDR2 FQGTGA. CDR3 bases: TGTGCCAGCAGCTTAACGTGGGCGGGAGGGGACACCGGGGAGCTGTTTTTT. It specifies CASSLTWAGGDTGELFF.

The rearrangement joins TRBV5-1 to TRBJ2-2, with unresolved D. CDR1 and CDR2 (germline): SGHRS, YFSETQ. CDR3 size: 13 residues. Trimming removed 0 bases from V and 4 bases from J, with 4 bases in between. The CDR3 DNA is TGCGCCAGCAGCTTGGCGTCCACCGGGGAGCTGTTTTTT. This gives the protein CASSLASTGELFF. The variable domain in full, with the rest retrieved from reference TRBV5-1 and TRBJ2-2, is KAGVTQTPRYLIKTRGQQVTLSCSPISGHRSVSWYQQTPGQGLQFLFEYFSETQRNKGNFPGRFSGRQFSNSRSEMNVSTLELGDSALYLCASSLASTGELFFGEGSRLTVL.

Only one count was recorded for this clone. The rearrangement uses TRBV11-2 and TRBJ2-2; TRBD1 agrees at 12 bases. The CDR3 contains 15 residues. The V gene's germline CDR1 is SGHAT and CDR2 FQNNGV. The ends lost 10 bases at V and 6 bases at J; junction bases unmatched: 9. The DNA of the CDR3 is TGTGCCACCTCCGGGGGACAGGGGGCGGCCGGGGAGCTGTTTTTT. It encodes CATSGGQGAAGELFF.

The rearrangement joins TRBV5-1 to TRBJ2-3, with TRBD2 identical over 9 bases. This CDR3 spans 18 amino acids. Germline V gene data show CDR1 as SGHRS and CDR2 as YFSETQ. The V and J ends lost 7 bases and 4 bases, in that order; junction bases with no gene match: 19. For the CDR3, the DNA is TGCGCCAGCGGGCTAGCGGGAATTAATTCTCCGAGCGCAGATACGCAGTATTTT. Residues: CASGLAGINSPSADTQYF.

V gene TRBV28 combines with J gene TRBJ1-1; maybe TRBD1 (5 bases). Trimming removed 7 bases at V and 6 bases at J, with 15 bases between. Germline V lookup: CDR1 MDHEN, CDR2 SYDVKM. CDR3 length equals 13 residues. In nucleotides, the CDR3 is TGTGCCAGCACCCTCCCGGGGCGCCCTGAAGCTTTCTTT. Its translation: CASTLPGRPEAFF.

The V call is TRBV27, the J call TRBJ2-3; 7 bases are shared with TRBD2. Germline V CDR1 and CDR2: MNHEY, SMNVEV (reference sequence). This CDR3 comprises 17 residues. The ends lost 3 bases at V and 3 bases at J; junction bases unmatched: 12. The CDR3 here is CASSFWIGGGRTDTQYF. For the CDR3, the DNA is TGTGCCAGCAGTTTTTGGATCGGGGGAGGGCGAACAGATACGCAGTATTTT.

J is TRBJ2-3 and V is TRBV28; 10 positions match TRBD2. Germline trimming cut 3 bases from V and 2 bases from J; bases unmatched to any gene: 11. The CDR3 has 18 residues. Germline CDR1 is MDHEN and CDR2 is SYDVKM. The chain's CDR3 is CASSFQREGPPSTDTQYF. The CDR3 nucleotides are TGTGCCAGCAGTTTTCAGCGGGAGGGCCCTCCCTCCACAGATACGCAGTATTTT.

The chain carries TRBV30 and TRBJ1-2; 11 bases are a match to TRBD1. The germline CDR1 and CDR2 sequences are GTSNPN and SVGIG (reference sequence). The CDR3 sequence is 14 residues long. Unmatched junction bases numbered 6, after V lost 8 bases and J lost 1 base. CDR3 bases: TGTGCCACGGACAGGGGGCTTCTTAACTATGGCTACACCTTC. Protein sequence: CATDRGLLNYGYTF.

This clone was detected once. V and J are TRBV25-1 and TRBJ2-2, with TRBD1 matching over 9 bases. The V segment lost 6 bases and the J segment 5 bases; nucleotides outside the gene matches: 4. The CDR3 totals 14 residues. Germline V lookup: CDR1 MGHDK, CDR2 SYGVNS. The chain's CDR3 is CASSTGGDTGELFF. Here the CDR3 DNA reads TGTGCCAGCAGCACAGGGGGCGATACCGGGGAGCTGTTTTTT.

J is TRBJ2-2 and V is TRBV11-3; 7 nucleotides match TRBD2. CDR3 size: 14 residues. V lost 3 bases to trimming and J lost 5 bases; unmatched junction nucleotides: 3. Per the germline V gene, CDR1 is SGHNT and CDR2 is YENEEA. This chain's CDR3 is CASSLGGRTGELFF. The CDR3, as DNA: TGTGCCAGCAGCTTGGGAGGGAGGACCGGGGAGCTGTTTTTT.

The chain couples TRBV11-2 to TRBJ1-1; possibly TRBD1 for D (5 bases). CDR1 is SGHAT, CDR2 FQNNGV, per germline. The V end was cut by 0 bases, the J end by 7 bases, with 9 bases between. The CDR3 is made up of 13 amino acids. The CDR3 sequence: CASSLDRGIEAFF. CDR3 DNA sequence: TGTGCCAGCAGCTTAGATCGGGGGATTGAAGCTTTCTTT.

This sequence joins TRBV5-1 and TRBJ2-1; D is perhaps TRBD2 (5 bases). Germline CDR1 and CDR2: SGHRS and YFSETQ. The CDR3 spans 13 residues. Trimming left V 4 bases short and J 12 bases short, with 17 bases between. CDR3 region: CASSPDSPERQFF. The CDR3 region has the DNA TGCGCCAGCAGCCCGGACTCGCCAGAGCGGCAGTTCTTC.

The chain has TRBV6-5 and TRBJ2-7; 8 bases agree with TRBD1. Germline CDR1 and CDR2: MNHEY and SVGAGI. The V gene end was trimmed by 2 bases and the J gene end by 5 bases; junction bases not matched to a gene: 8. The CDR3 has 15 amino acids. The CDR3 reads CASSYQDRGRDEQYF. The CDR3 DNA sequence: TGTGCCAGCAGTTACCAAGACAGGGGTCGGGACGAGCAGTACTTC.

This chain joins TRBV27 and TRBJ2-3; 7 bases fit TRBD2. Germline CDR1 MNHEY, CDR2 SMNVEV (reference sequence). The CDR3 length is 16 residues. The ends lost 5 bases at V and 4 bases at J; junction bases unmatched: 12. This chain's CDR3 is CASSLRVAGEADTQYF. The CDR3 DNA follows: TGTGCCAGCAGTCTTAGGGTGGCGGGAGAGGCAGATACGCAGTATTTT.

CDR3 protein: CASSELHRGGSTGDTQYF. DNA for the CDR3: TGTGCCAGCAGTGAGTTGCATCGGGGGGGATCCACGGGAGATACGCAGTATTTT. This rearrangement joins TRBV2 to TRBJ2-3, with 8 bases fitting TRBD2. CDR1 and CDR2 from the germline V gene are SNHLY and FYNNEI. This CDR3 comprises 18 residues. After removal of 3 bases from V and 5 bases from J, the junction contained 16 bases not matched to a gene.

The chain combines TRBV5-1 with TRBJ2-7, with D unclear. Germline loops: CDR1 SGHRS, CDR2 YFSETQ. Deletions cut 4 bases from V and 0 bases from J, with 20 bases between. The CDR3 length is 17 residues. The CDR3 DNA reads TGCGCCAGCAGCGTCCGAAGCGTCGGGTCCTTCTCCTACGAGCAGTACTTC. Translated: CASSVRSVGSFSYEQYF.